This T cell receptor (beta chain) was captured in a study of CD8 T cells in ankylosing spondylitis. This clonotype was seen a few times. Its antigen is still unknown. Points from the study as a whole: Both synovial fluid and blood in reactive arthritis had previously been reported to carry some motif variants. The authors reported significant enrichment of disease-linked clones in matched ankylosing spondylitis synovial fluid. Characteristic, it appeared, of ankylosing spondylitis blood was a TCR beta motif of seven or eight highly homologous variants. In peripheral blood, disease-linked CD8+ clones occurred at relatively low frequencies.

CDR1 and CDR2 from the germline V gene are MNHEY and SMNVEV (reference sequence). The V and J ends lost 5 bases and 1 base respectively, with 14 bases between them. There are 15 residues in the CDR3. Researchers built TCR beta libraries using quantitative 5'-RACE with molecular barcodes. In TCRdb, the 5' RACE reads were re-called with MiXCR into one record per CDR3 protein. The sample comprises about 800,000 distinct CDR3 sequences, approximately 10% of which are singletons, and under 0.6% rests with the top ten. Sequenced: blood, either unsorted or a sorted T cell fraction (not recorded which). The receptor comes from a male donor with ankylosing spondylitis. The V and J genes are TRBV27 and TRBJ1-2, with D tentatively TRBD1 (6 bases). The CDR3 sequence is CASSTRQGGNYGYTF. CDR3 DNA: TGTGCCAGCAGTACCCGACAAGGGGGTAACTATGGCTACACCTTC.